This T cell receptor beta chain derives from a study of blood T cell repertoires in COVID-19. Turning to the study itself: Whether acute or convalescent, the COVID-19 samples came from the United States, Italy and Spain.

Per the original methods: For nucleated cells, counts were estimated from reference gene primer amplification. The method was immunoSEQ multiplex PCR; TCRdb's version includes in-frame clones alone and lacks a portion of them. V, J and clone size derive from that table, while D and trimming were established from the DNA sequence. The sample shows 100,000 to 150,000 clones, about 80% of them seen only once. CDR3 length equals 16 residues. The ends lost 0 bases at V and 5 bases at J; junction bases unmatched: 7. Per germline, CDR1 SGHRS and CDR2 YFSETQ. This TCR was sampled from a man between 40 and 49 years old with active or convalescent COVID-19. The rearrangement joins TRBV5-1 to TRBJ2-2, with 7 bases aligning to TRBD2. The material sequenced was peripheral blood. CDR3 coding DNA: TGCGCCAGCAGCTTGGCGGCTAGCGGTATAACCGGGGAGCTGTTTTTT. Its protein product is CASSLAASGITGELFF. The variable domain in full, completed from reference TRBV5-1 and TRBJ2-2, reads KAGVTQTPRYLIKTRGQQVTLSCSPISGHRSVSWYQQTPGQGLQFLFEYFSETQRNKGNFPGRFSGRQFSNSRSEMNVSTLELGDSALYLCASSLAASGITGELFFGEGSRLTVL.